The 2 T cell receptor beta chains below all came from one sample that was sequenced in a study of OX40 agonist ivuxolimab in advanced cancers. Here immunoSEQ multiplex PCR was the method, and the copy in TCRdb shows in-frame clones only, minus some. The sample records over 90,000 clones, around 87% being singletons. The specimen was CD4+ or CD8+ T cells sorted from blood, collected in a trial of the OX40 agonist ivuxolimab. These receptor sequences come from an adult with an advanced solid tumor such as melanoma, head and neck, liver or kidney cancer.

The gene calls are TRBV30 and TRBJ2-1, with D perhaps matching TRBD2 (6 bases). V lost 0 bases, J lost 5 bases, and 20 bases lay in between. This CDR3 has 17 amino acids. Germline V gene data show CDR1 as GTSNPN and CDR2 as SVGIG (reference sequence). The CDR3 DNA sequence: TGTGCCTGGAGTGTAAAAGTAACTAGCACCCTGAACAATGAGCAGTTCTTC. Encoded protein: CAWSVKVTSTLNNEQFF.

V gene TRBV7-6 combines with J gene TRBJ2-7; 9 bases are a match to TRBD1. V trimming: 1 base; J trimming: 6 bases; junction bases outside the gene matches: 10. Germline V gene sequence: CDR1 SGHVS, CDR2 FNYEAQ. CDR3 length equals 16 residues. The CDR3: CASSLEITGTGSEQYF. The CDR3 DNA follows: TGTGCCAGCAGCTTAGAAATAACCGGGACAGGGAGCGAGCAGTACTTC.